Included here is one TCR beta chain sequence, with context. The data belong to a study of T cell changes during pregnancy in multiple sclerosis. Measured with immunoSEQ multiplex PCR; TCRdb has only the in-frame clones, and not every one. The table has about 80,000 clones, over 75% seen once. V lost 0 bases, J lost 5 bases, and 7 bases stayed unmatched. The CDR3 is 14 amino acids. Germline V lookup: CDR1 GTSNPN, CDR2 SVGIG (reference sequence). The chain couples TRBV30 to TRBJ2-7; TRBD1 aligns across 7 bases. This specimen consisted of peripheral blood, obtained before pregnancy. The clonotype was recovered from a female donor with multiple sclerosis, enrolled in a pregnancy study. CDR3 sequence reads: CAWSVDRLIHEQYF. The CDR3 bases are TGTGCCTGGAGTGTGGACAGGTTAATCCACGAGCAGTACTTC. Looking up the rest from reference TRBV30 and TRBJ2-7 gives the full variable domain: SQTIHQWPATLVQPVGSPLSLECTVEGTSNPNLYWYRQAAGRGLQLLFYSVGIGQISSEVPQNLSASRPQDRQFILSSKKLLLSDSGFYLCAWSVDRLIHEQYFGPGTRLTVT.